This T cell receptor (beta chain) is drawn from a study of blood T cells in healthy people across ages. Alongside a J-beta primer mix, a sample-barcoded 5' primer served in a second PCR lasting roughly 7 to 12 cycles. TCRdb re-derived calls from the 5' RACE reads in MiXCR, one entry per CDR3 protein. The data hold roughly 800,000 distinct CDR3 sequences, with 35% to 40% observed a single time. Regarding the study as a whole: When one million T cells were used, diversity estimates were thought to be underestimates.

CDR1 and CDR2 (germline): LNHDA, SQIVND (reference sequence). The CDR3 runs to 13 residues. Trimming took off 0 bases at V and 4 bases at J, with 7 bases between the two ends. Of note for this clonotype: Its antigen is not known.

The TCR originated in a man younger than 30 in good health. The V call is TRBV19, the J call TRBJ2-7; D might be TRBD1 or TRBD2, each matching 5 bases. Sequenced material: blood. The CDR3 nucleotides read TGTGCCAGTAGTATAGATGGGACGTACGAGCAGTACTTC. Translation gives CASSIDGTYEQYF.